The 27 T cell receptor beta chains in this list originate from one sample, sequenced in a study of T cells in localized non-small cell lung cancer. Some clones are missing from TCRdb's copy, which holds only in-frame ones; the method was immunoSEQ multiplex PCR. The repertoire has about 83,000 clones, about 84% of them found once; the top ten carry 7.5% to 10%. The sample was peripheral blood, taken before any cancer treatment. All receptors derive from a female donor over 55 with stage I lung adenocarcinoma.

This rearrangement joins TRBV28 to TRBJ2-3; 15 bases line up with TRBD2. This CDR3 contains 16 residues. The ends lost 4 bases at V and 6 bases at J; junction bases unmatched: 5. Germline lookup yields CDR1 MDHEN and CDR2 SYDVKM. The CDR3: CASSSGLAGGMDTQYF. The CDR3 DNA reads as TGTGCCAGCAGTTCGGGACTAGCGGGAGGAATGGATACGCAGTATTTT.

The CDR3 is CAWEKNTEAFF. As DNA, the CDR3 is TGTGCCTGGGAGAAAAACACTGAAGCTTTCTTT. This rearrangement joins TRBV30 to TRBJ1-1; D gene unclear. The germline V gene has CDR1 GTSNPN and CDR2 SVGIG (reference sequence). V was trimmed by 5 bases and J by 2 bases, leaving 6 bases between them. This CDR3 has 11 residues.

V is TRBV15 and J is TRBJ1-1; possible D gene TRBD1, 5 bases. Trimming took 7 bases from V and 0 from J, leaving 9 bases between them. Per germline, CDR1 LNHNV and CDR2 YYDKDF (reference sequence). This CDR3 spans 13 amino acids. The CDR3 here is CATMDNMNTEAFF. The DNA for the CDR3 is TGTGCCACCATGGACAATATGAACACTGAAGCTTTCTTT.

The V call is TRBV11-2, the J call TRBJ2-7; 10 bases fit TRBD2. V was pared by 1 base and J by 3 bases, with 0 bases of the junction left unmatched. Germline values: CDR1 SGHAT, CDR2 FQNNGV. This CDR3 has 14 residues. Written as DNA, the CDR3 is TGTGCCAGCAGCTTAGGGACTAGCGGCTACGAGCAGTACTTC. This sequence encodes CASSLGTSGYEQYF.

The chain recombines TRBV11-3 with TRBJ1-3; 10 bases align to TRBD1. Germline V gives CDR1 SGHNT, CDR2 YENEEA. The CDR3 has 14 residues. Here the CDR3 reads CVIKRGQGRNTIYF. The DNA for the CDR3 is TGTGTTATAAAGCGGGGACAGGGGCGAAACACCATATATTTT.

There are a few counts of this clone. V gene TRBV28 combines with J gene TRBJ1-1; D is undetermined. Germline values: CDR1 MDHEN, CDR2 SYDVKM. The ends were cut back, 1 base at V and 3 bases at J, with 12 bases in the middle. The CDR3 runs 15 residues. This CDR3 reads CASSLSTGRYTEAFF. CDR3 in DNA: TGTGCCAGCAGTTTATCAACCGGACGATACACTGAAGCTTTCTTT.

The J gene is TRBJ1-5, the V gene TRBV5-6; 7 bases align to TRBD1. The V and J ends lost 5 bases and 0 bases, in that order; junction bases with no gene match: 5. The CDR3 runs 15 residues. Germline loops: CDR1 SGHDT, CDR2 YYEEEE. The CDR3 nucleotides read TGTGCCAGCAGTGTCACAGGGGTTAGCAATCAGCCCCAGCATTTT. The encoded protein is CASSVTGVSNQPQHF. Filled out from reference TRBV5-6 and TRBJ1-5, the complete variable domain reads DAGVTQSPTHLIKTRGQQVTLRCSPKSGHDTVSWYQQALGQGPQFIFQYYEEEERQRGNFPDRFSGHQFPNYSSELNVNALLLGDSALYLCASSVTGVSNQPQHFGDGTRLSIL.

There are a few counts of this clone. The V and J genes are TRBV30 and TRBJ2-1; a weak D match, TRBD2 (5 bases). Germline-derived CDR1 and CDR2 are GTSNPN and SVGIG (reference sequence). The CDR3 contains 16 residues. V was cut by 2 bases and J by 0 bases, with 14 bases left in between. CDR3 protein: CAWSLRGLNSYNEQFF. The CDR3 region has the DNA TGTGCCTGGAGTCTCCGCGGACTGAACTCCTACAATGAGCAGTTCTTC.

The rearrangement links TRBV5-1 to TRBJ2-5, with 9 nucleotides matching TRBD1. Trimming at V came to 6 bases and at J to 5 bases, leaving 5 bases not matched to a gene. The V gene's germline CDR1 is SGHRS and CDR2 YFSETQ. CDR3 length: 13 amino acids. CDR3 nucleotide sequence: TGCGCCAGCACCCTGACAGGGGGGGAGACCCAGTACTTC. Residues: CASTLTGGETQYF.

This chain connects TRBV4-3 to TRBJ1-1; D is unresolved. Germline-derived CDR1 and CDR2 are LGHNA and YSLEER. Trimming removed 2 bases from V and 1 base from J, with 5 bases in between. This CDR3 region has 13 residues. The CDR3 loop reads CASSQSGNTEAFF. CDR3 nucleotide sequence: TGCGCCAGCAGCCAATCGGGGAACACTGAAGCTTTCTTT.

The genes are TRBV5-4 and TRBJ1-2; TRBD1 agrees at 9 bases. V lost 4 bases and J lost 0; bases outside the gene matches: 7. CDR1 and CDR2 (germline): SGHNT, YYREEE (reference sequence). This CDR3 contains 16 residues. CDR3 protein: CASSPAGTGSNYGYTF. Here the CDR3 DNA reads TGTGCCAGCAGCCCAGCCGGGACAGGGTCTAACTATGGCTACACCTTC. Based on the CDR3 plus reference TRBV5-4 and TRBJ1-2, the full variable domain is ETGVTQSPTHLIKTRGQQVTLRCSSQSGHNTVSWYQQALGQGPQFIFQYYREEENGRGNFPPRFSGLQFPNYSSELNVNALELDDSALYLCASSPAGTGSNYGYTFGSGTRLTVV.

The V gene is TRBV19, the J gene TRBJ2-7, with a possible D match to TRBD2 (6 bases). From germline, CDR1 is LNHDA and CDR2 SQIVND (reference sequence). The CDR3 extends over 13 amino acids. V shed 3 bases and J shed 7 bases, with 13 bases lying between them. This chain's CDR3 is CASSMMLASEQYF. DNA of the CDR3: TGTGCCAGTAGTATGATGCTAGCGAGTGAGCAGTACTTC. Full variable domain (remainder filled in from reference TRBV19 and TRBJ2-7): DGGITQSPKYLFRKEGQNVTLSCEQNLNHDAMYWYRQDPGQGLRLIYYSQIVNDFQKGDIAEGYSVSREKKESFPLTVTSAQKNPTAFYLCASSMMLASEQYFGPGTRLTVT.

The rearrangement links TRBV29-1 to TRBJ2-2, with 10 nucleotides matching TRBD2. The V gene's germline CDR1 is SQVTM and CDR2 ANQGSEA. Trimming removed 3 bases from V and 6 bases from J; junction bases left unmatched: 1. CDR3 length equals 13 residues. CDR3 in amino acids: CSVDLAGAGELFF. CDR3 coding DNA: TGCAGCGTTGATCTAGCGGGAGCCGGGGAGCTGTTTTTT.

In DNA form, the CDR3 reads TGTGCCAGTAGTATTGTTGCCGATCAGCCCCAGCATTTT. This gives the protein CASSIVADQPQHF. J is TRBJ1-5 and V is TRBV19, with D hard to call. V was shortened by 3 bases and J by 5 bases, with 8 bases between the two germline ends. CDR1 and CDR2 from the germline V gene are LNHDA and SQIVND (reference sequence). The CDR3 loop spans 13 amino acids.

The chain links TRBV7-6 to TRBJ1-4; D is undetermined. CDR1 is SGHVS, CDR2 FNYEAQ, per germline. Trimming left V 5 bases short and J 8 bases short, with 12 bases between. The CDR3 runs to 13 residues. CDR3 amino acids: CASSGSMGEKLFF. The CDR3 nucleotides are TGTGCCAGCAGCGGTAGTATGGGGGAAAAACTGTTTTTT.

This clone was seen just once. The chain links TRBV2 to TRBJ2-3; tentative D call: TRBD1 (6 bases). Trimming stripped 0 bases from V and 3 bases from J, with 16 bases between. The length of the CDR3 is 17 residues. Germline assignment: CDR1 SNHLY and CDR2 FYNNEI. Here the CDR3 reads CASSEARMAGVTDTQYF. The CDR3 DNA sequence: TGTGCCAGCAGTGAAGCGCGTATGGCAGGGGTGACAGATACGCAGTATTTT.

This clone was seen just once. The CDR3 DNA is TGTGCCAGCAGCCCGGGACCTTATAGCAATCAGCCCCAGCATTTT. Translating it yields CASSPGPYSNQPQHF. J is TRBJ1-5 and V is TRBV5-6; TRBD1 is a possible D gene (5 bases). The CDR3 runs to 15 residues. The ends were cut back, 4 bases at V and 0 bases at J, with 11 bases in the middle. Germline V CDR1 and CDR2: SGHDT, YYEEEE.

The chain uses TRBV6-4 and TRBJ1-2; D is unresolved. This CDR3 is built from 15 residues. CDR1 MRHNA and CDR2 SNTAGT come from the germline V gene. The V gene lost 5 bases and the J gene lost 0 bases, with 13 bases spanning the gap. The chain's CDR3 is CASSYGLGANYGYTF. The CDR3 bases are TGTGCCAGCAGTTACGGACTCGGGGCTAACTATGGCTACACCTTC.

The count of this clone is one. The J gene is TRBJ2-7, the V gene TRBV19; tentative D call: TRBD1 (6 bases). The CDR3 sequence is 14 residues long. Trimming removed 3 bases at V and 4 bases at J, with 13 bases between. From germline, CDR1 is LNHDA and CDR2 SQIVND (reference sequence). This CDR3 is CASSMGHGLYEQYF. CDR3 sequence (DNA): TGTGCCAGTAGTATGGGACACGGTTTGTACGAGCAGTACTTC.

V gene TRBV9 combines with J gene TRBJ1-3; D call uncertain. CDR3 size: 12 residues. V was trimmed by 0 bases and J by 7 bases, leaving 5 bases between them. Germline CDR1 reads SGDLS; CDR2 reads YYNGEE. The CDR3, as DNA: TGTGCCAGCAGCGTAGCTCAGAACACCATATATTTT. Its translation is CASSVAQNTIYF. Full variable domain (rest looked up from reference TRBV9 and TRBJ1-3): DSGVTQTPKHLITATGQRVTLRCSPRSGDLSVYWYQQSLDQGLQFLIQYYNGEERAKGNILERFSAQQFPDLHSELNLSSLELGDSALYFCASSVAQNTIYFGEGSWLTVV.

The CDR3 spells CASSQSGTGLLRQETQYF. In DNA, the CDR3 is TGTGCCAGCAGCCAATCCGGGACAGGCCTATTACGCCAAGAGACCCAGTACTTC. The gene calls are TRBV14 and TRBJ2-5; 8 bases are a match to TRBD1. The CDR3 spans 18 residues. V dropped 2 bases and J dropped 1; count of bases not matched to a gene: 12. Germline lookup yields CDR1 SGHDN and CDR2 FVKESK.

This clone has only a few counts. The V call is TRBV30, the J call TRBJ1-5; D is unclear. The CDR3 sequence is 15 residues long. Germline CDR1 GTSNPN, CDR2 SVGIG (reference sequence). Trimming pared 0 bases from V and 0 bases from J, leaving 9 bases between. The CDR3 reads CAWSVGSHSNQPQHF. DNA of the CDR3: TGTGCCTGGAGTGTAGGGAGCCATAGCAATCAGCCCCAGCATTTT.

V and J are TRBV5-1 and TRBJ2-1, with D uncertain. The CDR3 contains 18 residues. Germline CDR1 is SGHRS and CDR2 is YFSETQ. V lost 4 bases and J 0 bases, leaving 20 bases between the germline ends. This chain's CDR3 is CASSRIPLPRPSYNEQFF. DNA of the CDR3: TGCGCCAGCAGCCGAATACCCTTACCACGTCCCTCCTACAATGAGCAGTTCTTC.

The chain has TRBV5-4 and TRBJ1-2, with TRBD1 identical over 7 bases. CDR3 size: 16 residues. Germline values: CDR1 SGHNT, CDR2 YYREEE (reference sequence). Losses at the gene ends were 1 base for V and 0 bases for J; bases not matched to a gene: 6. CDR3 bases: TGTGCCAGCAGCTTGCCCCAGGGGGTAGCTAACTATGGCTACACCTTC. It yields the protein CASSLPQGVANYGYTF.

The chain links TRBV6-5 to TRBJ1-2; no clear D. CDR3 length equals 14 residues. CDR1 and CDR2 (germline): MNHEY, SVGAGI. The V gene lost 3 bases and the J gene lost 0 bases, with 8 bases spanning the gap. The chain's CDR3 is CASSYTPANYGYTF. In DNA, the CDR3 is TGTGCCAGCAGTTATACACCCGCTAACTATGGCTACACCTTC.

V gene TRBV19 combines with J gene TRBJ1-1, with 10 bases aligning to TRBD1. The V gene end was trimmed by 4 bases and the J gene end by 11 bases; junction bases not matched to a gene: 7. The germline V gene encodes CDR1 LNHDA and CDR2 SQIVND (reference sequence). The CDR3 runs 13 residues. The chain's CDR3 is CASSTRQGAKAFF. In nucleotides, the CDR3 is TGTGCCAGTAGTACCCGACAGGGGGCGAAGGCTTTCTTT.

The rearrangement uses TRBV29-1 and TRBJ1-5, with 8 nucleotides matching TRBD1. The junction had 9 bases not matched to a gene; V was cut back by 6 bases and J by 11 bases. The CDR3 loop spans 12 amino acids. The V gene's germline CDR1 is SQVTM and CDR2 ANQGSEA. This CDR3 reads CSVGQGQGAQHF. The CDR3 region has the DNA TGCAGCGTCGGACAGGGTCAAGGGGCCCAGCATTTT.